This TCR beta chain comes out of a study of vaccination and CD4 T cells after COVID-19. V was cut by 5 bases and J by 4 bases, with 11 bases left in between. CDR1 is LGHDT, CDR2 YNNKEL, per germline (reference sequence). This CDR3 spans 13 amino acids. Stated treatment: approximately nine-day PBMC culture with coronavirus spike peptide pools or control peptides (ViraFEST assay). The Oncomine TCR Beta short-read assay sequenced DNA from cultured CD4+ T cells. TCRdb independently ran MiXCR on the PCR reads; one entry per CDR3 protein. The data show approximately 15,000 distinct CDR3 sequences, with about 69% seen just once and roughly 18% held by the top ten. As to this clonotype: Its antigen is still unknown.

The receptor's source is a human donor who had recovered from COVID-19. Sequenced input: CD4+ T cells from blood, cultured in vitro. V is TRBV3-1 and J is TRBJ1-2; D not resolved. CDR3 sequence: CASSDLATYGYTF. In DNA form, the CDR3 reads TGTGCCAGCAGCGACCTGGCGACCTATGGCTACACCTTC.